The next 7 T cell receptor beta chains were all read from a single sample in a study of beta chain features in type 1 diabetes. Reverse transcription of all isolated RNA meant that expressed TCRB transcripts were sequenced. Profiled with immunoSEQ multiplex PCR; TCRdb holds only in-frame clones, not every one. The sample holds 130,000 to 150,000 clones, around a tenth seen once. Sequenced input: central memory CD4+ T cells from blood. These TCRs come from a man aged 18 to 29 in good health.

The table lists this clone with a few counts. The CDR3 DNA is TGTGCCAGCAGCCGGGCCCATCCGGGGGATTCCTACGAGCAGTACTTC. It yields the protein CASSRAHPGDSYEQYF. The chain carries TRBV4-2 and TRBJ2-7; possibly TRBD2 for D (6 bases). This CDR3 is built from 16 residues. Germline V gene lookup returns CDR1 LGHNA and CDR2 YNFKEQ. V was shortened by 4 bases and J by 1 base, with 17 bases between the two germline ends.

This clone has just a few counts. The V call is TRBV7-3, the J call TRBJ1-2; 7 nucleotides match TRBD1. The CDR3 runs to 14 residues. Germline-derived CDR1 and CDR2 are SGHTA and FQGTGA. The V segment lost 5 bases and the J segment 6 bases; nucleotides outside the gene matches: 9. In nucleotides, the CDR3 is TGTGCCAGCAGCCCCAGGGGGAGGATTGATGGCTACACCTTC. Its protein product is CASSPRGRIDGYTF. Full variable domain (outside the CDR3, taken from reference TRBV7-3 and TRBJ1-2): GAGVSQTPSNKVTEKGKYVELRCDPISGHTALYWYRQSLGQGPEFLIYFQGTGAADDSGLPNDRFFAVRPEGSVSTLKIQRTERGDSAVYLCASSPRGRIDGYTFGSGTRLTVV.

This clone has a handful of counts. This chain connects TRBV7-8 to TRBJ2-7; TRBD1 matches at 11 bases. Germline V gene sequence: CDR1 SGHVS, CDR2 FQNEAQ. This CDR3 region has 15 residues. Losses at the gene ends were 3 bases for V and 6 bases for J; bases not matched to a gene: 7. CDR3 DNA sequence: TGTGCCAGCAGCTTGTCGGACAGGGGGCACGCCGAGCAGTACTTC. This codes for CASSLSDRGHAEQYF.

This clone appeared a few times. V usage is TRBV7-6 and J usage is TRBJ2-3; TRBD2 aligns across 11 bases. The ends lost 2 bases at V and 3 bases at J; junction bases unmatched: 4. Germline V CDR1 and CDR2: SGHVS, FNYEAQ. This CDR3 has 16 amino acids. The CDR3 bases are TGTGCCAGCAGCTTATTGACTAGCGGGGTAACAGATACGCAGTATTTT. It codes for CASSLLTSGVTDTQYF.

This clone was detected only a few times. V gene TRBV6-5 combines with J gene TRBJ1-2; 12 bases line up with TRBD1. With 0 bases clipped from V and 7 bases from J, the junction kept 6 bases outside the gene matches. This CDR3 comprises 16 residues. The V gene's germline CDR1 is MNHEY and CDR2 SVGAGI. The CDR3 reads CASSYSGGQGARGYTF. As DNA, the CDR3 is TGTGCCAGCAGTTACTCGGGGGGACAGGGGGCGCGTGGCTACACCTTC.

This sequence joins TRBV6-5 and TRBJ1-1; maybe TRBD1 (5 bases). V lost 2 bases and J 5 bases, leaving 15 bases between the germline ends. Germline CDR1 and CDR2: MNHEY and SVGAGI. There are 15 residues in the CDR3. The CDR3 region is CASSYETRGRTEAFF. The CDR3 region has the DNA TGTGCCAGCAGTTACGAAACAAGGGGCCGTACTGAAGCTTTCTTT.

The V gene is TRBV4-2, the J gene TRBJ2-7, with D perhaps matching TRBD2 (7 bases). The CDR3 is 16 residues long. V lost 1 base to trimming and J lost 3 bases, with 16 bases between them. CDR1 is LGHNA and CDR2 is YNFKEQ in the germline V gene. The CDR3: CASSQGGGDKIYEQYF. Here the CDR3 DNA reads TGTGCCAGCAGCCAAGGAGGGGGGGACAAAATCTACGAGCAGTACTTC.